The sequence of this TCR beta chain was determined in a study of T cells after yellow fever vaccination. Overall study findings and caveats: Primary-vaccination clones mostly resurfaced post-booster (nearly 97% CD4, approximately 87% CD8). Abundant bulk-population clonotypes could contaminate the FACS-sorted repertoires. The secondary response was weaker, and its peak arrived faster, on day 5 versus 15.

As to this clonotype: Its antigen is still unknown.

This CDR3 comprises 13 residues. V was cut by 5 bases and J by 9 bases, with 11 bases left in between. Germline V gene data show CDR1 as SGHTA and CDR2 as FQGNSA. TCRdb fed the 5' RACE reads into MiXCR, producing one record per CDR3 protein. Here the sample spans roughly 340,000 distinct CDR3 sequences, around 3.9% being singletons. The sequencing used PBMCs, collected 5 days after the yellow fever booster vaccination. The V gene is TRBV7-2, the J gene TRBJ1-6; D remains ambiguous. The TCR sequence derives from a man aged 18 to 29 who received the YFV17D yellow fever vaccine. This chain's CDR3 is CASSPVGVSPLHF. The CDR3 DNA reads TGTGCCAGCAGCCCTGTCGGGGTTTCACCCCTCCACTTT.